A selection of T cell receptor beta chains follows, all from one sample in a study of blood T cell repertoires in COVID-19. TCRdb's copy holds only in-frame clones and misses some; the assay was immunoSEQ multiplex PCR. The sample lists 110,000 to 150,000 clones; roughly 80% were seen once. Sequenced material: PBMCs or T cells enriched from blood (not recorded which). These receptors originate from a woman between 45 and 60 years old who had recovered from COVID-19. Both conserved end residues are part of each CDR3. A D gene is named only where the DNA matches it firmly. Clone size is stated in some rows and not others, as once, few, many or a class when expanded.

abundance	v_gene	j_gene	d_gene	CDR3aa	CDR3nt
NA	TRBV4-2	TRBJ2-3	TRBD1	CASSQAGTGADTQYF	TGTGCCAGCAGCCAGGCCGGGACAGGAGCTGATACGCAGTATTTT
NA	TRBV9	TRBJ1-1	NA	CASSLRPQGTEAFF	TGTGCCAGCAGCCTGCGACCTCAGGGGACTGAAGCTTTCTTT
NA	TRBV25-1	TRBJ2-5	TRBD1	CASSESGTGHQETQYF	TGTGCCAGCAGTGAATCAGGGACAGGCCACCAAGAGACCCAGTACTTC
NA	TRBV12-3/TRBV12-4	TRBJ2-7	NA	CASSYVTGEQYF	TGTGCCAGCAGTTACGTAACAGGCGAGCAGTACTTC
NA	TRBV24-1	TRBJ1-2	TRBD1	CATSDPDREGYTF	TGTGCCACCAGTGATCCGGACAGGGAAGGCTACACCTTC
NA	TRBV10-3	TRBJ1-1	NA	CAISETGVTEAFF	TGTGCCATCAGTGAAACAGGCGTCACTGAAGCTTTCTTT
NA	TRBV10-3	TRBJ1-1	NA	CAISPGEVDTEAFF	TGTGCCATCAGTCCCGGGGAGGTTGACACTGAAGCTTTCTTT
NA	TRBV18	TRBJ1-3	NA	CASSPRNAGNTIYF	TGTGCCAGCTCACCCAGAAATGCTGGAAACACCATATATTTT
NA	TRBV5-5	TRBJ1-6	NA	CASSLSSQGNSPLHF	TGTGCCAGCAGCTTGTCCTCACAGGGTAACTCACCCCTCCACTTT
NA	TRBV5-1	TRBJ1-4	NA	CASSLISYNEKLFF	TGCGCCAGCAGCTTGATCAGTTATAATGAAAAACTGTTTTTT
NA	TRBV18	TRBJ2-7	NA	CASSQGQGMIEQYF	TGTGCCAGCTCACAGGGACAAGGAATGATAGAGCAGTACTTC
NA	TRBV21-1	TRBJ1-1	NA	CASSKWGPHRTEAFF	TGTGCCAGCAGCAAATGGGGCCCCCACAGGACTGAAGCTTTCTTT
NA	TRBV9	TRBJ2-3	NA	CASSVEGNTDTQYF	TGTGCCAGCAGCGTAGAGGGGAACACAGATACGCAGTATTTT
NA	TRBV15	TRBJ2-5	NA	CATSSGGRETQYF	TGTGCCACCAGCAGCGGAGGAAGGGAGACCCAGTACTTC
NA	TRBV29-1	TRBJ2-7	TRBD1	CSVYGTGEQYF	TGCAGCGTTTATGGGACAGGCGAGCAGTACTTC
NA	TRBV18	TRBJ1-1	TRBD1	CASSSLQGANTEAFF	TGTGCCAGCTCGTCCTTACAGGGGGCGAACACTGAAGCTTTCTTT
few	TRBV7-8	TRBJ2-7	TRBD1	CASSLSLGTGVYEQYF	TGTGCCAGCAGCTTGAGCCTTGGGACAGGGGTCTACGAGCAGTACTTC
NA	TRBV30	TRBJ1-6	TRBD1	CAWSAQGNSPLHF	TGTGCCTGGAGTGCACAGGGGAATTCACCCCTCCACTTT
NA	TRBV19	TRBJ2-5	TRBD1	CASRLRGQETQYF	TGTGCCAGTCGTCTCAGGGGGCAAGAGACCCAGTACTTC
NA	TRBV7-9	TRBJ1-1	NA	CASSLDPGKRNTEAFF	TGTGCCAGCAGCTTAGATCCGGGGAAAAGGAACACTGAAGCTTTCTTT
NA	TRBV7-9	TRBJ1-2	NA	CASSLGGWVGGYTF	TGTGCCAGCAGCTTAGGCGGCTGGGTCGGTGGCTACACCTTC
NA	TRBV3-1/TRBV3-2	TRBJ2-7	NA	CASSPRVPPYEQYF	TGTGCCAGCAGCCCACGCGTCCCCCCCTACGAGCAGTACTTC
few	TRBV29-1	TRBJ2-7	TRBD1	CSVSPGGQEQYF	TGCAGCGTTTCCCCAGGGGGCCAGGAGCAGTACTTC
NA	TRBV6-1	TRBJ1-1	NA	CASSEETGGRGNTEAFF	TGTGCCAGCAGTGAGGAGACAGGTGGTCGGGGGAACACTGAAGCTTTCTTT
NA	TRBV24-1	TRBJ2-3	NA	CATSRGSETDTQYF	TGTGCCACCAGTCGGGGGAGTGAGACAGATACGCAGTATTTT
few	TRBV28	TRBJ1-6	NA	CASSLWRAADSPLHF	TGTGCCAGCAGTTTATGGAGGGCCGCGGATTCACCCCTCCACTTT
NA	TRBV5-1	TRBJ1-1	NA	CASSTYTGTPEAFF	TGCGCCAGCAGCACCTACACAGGGACCCCAGAAGCTTTCTTT
NA	TRBV27	TRBJ2-1	NA	CAREEKEDYNEQFF	TGTGCCAGGGAGGAGAAGGAGGATTACAATGAGCAGTTCTTC
NA	TRBV29-1	TRBJ1-2	TRBD1	CSDRQGNYGYTF	TGCAGCGACCGACAGGGAAACTATGGCTACACCTTC
NA	TRBV3-1/TRBV3-2	TRBJ1-2	NA	CASSQGTAASNYGYTF	TGTGCCAGCAGCCAAGGGACAGCCGCCTCTAACTATGGCTACACCTTC
NA	TRBV7-2	TRBJ2-6	NA	CASSPQASSGANVLTF	TGTGCCAGCAGCCCCCAGGCATCCTCTGGGGCCAACGTCCTGACTTTC
NA	TRBV7-9	TRBJ1-2	NA	CASSLRGNNGYTF	TGTGCCAGCAGCTTACGGGGGAACAATGGCTACACCTTC
NA	TRBV27	TRBJ1-1	TRBD1	CASSWDRGASSMVTEAFF	TGTGCCAGCAGTTGGGACAGGGGGGCCAGTAGTATGGTCACTGAAGCTTTCTTT
NA	TRBV7-9	TRBJ2-5	NA	CASSPGQQETQYF	TGTGCCAGCAGCCCCGGACAGCAAGAGACCCAGTACTTC
NA	TRBV6-5	TRBJ1-1	NA	CASSRVGGTEAFF	TGTGCCAGCAGTCGGGTGGGGGGCACTGAAGCTTTCTTT
NA	TRBV14	TRBJ2-3	TRBD2	CASSQELPSGGLDTQYF	TGTGCCAGCAGCCAAGAACTTCCTAGCGGGGGGTTAGATACGCAGTATTTT
many	TRBV11-3	TRBJ1-1	NA	CASSGKPGLLEAFF	TGTGCCAGCAGCGGGAAGCCGGGACTCCTCGAAGCTTTCTTT
NA	TRBV19	TRBJ2-1	TRBD2	CASRRSGGADEQFF	TGTGCCAGCCGTCGTAGCGGGGGGGCGGATGAGCAGTTCTTC
NA	TRBV10-2	TRBJ1-3	TRBD1	CASSDLPGGRGNTIYF	TGCGCCAGCAGCGACCTCCCAGGGGGCCGAGGAAACACCATATATTTT
few	TRBV7-2	TRBJ2-2	NA	CASSHFVGELFF	TGTGCCAGCAGCCACTTTGTCGGGGAGCTGTTTTTT
NA	TRBV19	TRBJ1-4	NA	CASSLQPGANEKLFF	TGTGCCAGTAGTCTGCAACCTGGAGCTAATGAAAAACTGTTTTTT